This T cell receptor (beta chain) is from a study of beta chain features in type 1 diabetes. Overall study results and limits: Within each of all four CD4+ subsets, Type 1 diabetes patients had TCRB CDR3s that were moderately but significantly shorter. There was no resolution here of whether HLA type influences TCRB rearrangement.

This clone was found a few times. Its target is unknown. Per the germline V gene, CDR1 is MDHEN and CDR2 is SYDVKM. Trimming pared 4 bases from V and 1 base from J, leaving 17 bases between. The CDR3 loop spans 17 amino acids. TCRB transcripts that were expressed got sequenced, as all of the isolated RNA had been reverse transcribed. Profiling relied on immunoSEQ multiplex PCR, and the TCRdb table lists in-frame clones only, not all of them. Found here are roughly 730,000 clones, 10% to 15% of them singletons; the top ten hold less than 0.025%. The J gene is TRBJ2-4, the V gene TRBV28; D uncertain. Specimen: naive CD4+ T cells from blood. The sequence came from a man in his late teens or twenties with type 1 diabetes. CDR3: CASSYGTGREAKNIQYF. The CDR3 DNA reads TGTGCCAGCAGTTATGGAACCGGGCGTGAGGCCAAAAACATTCAGTACTTC.